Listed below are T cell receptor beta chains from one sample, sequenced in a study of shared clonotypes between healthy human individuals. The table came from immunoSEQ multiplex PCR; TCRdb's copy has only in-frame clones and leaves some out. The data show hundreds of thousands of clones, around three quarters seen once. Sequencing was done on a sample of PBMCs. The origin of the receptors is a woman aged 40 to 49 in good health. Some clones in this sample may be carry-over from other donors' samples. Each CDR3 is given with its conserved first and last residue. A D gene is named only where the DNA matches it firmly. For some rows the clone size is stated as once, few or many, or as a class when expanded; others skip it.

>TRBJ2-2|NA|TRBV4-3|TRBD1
TGCGCCAGCAGCCAAGATCTGGGACAGGGGGTTATTGACACCGGGGAGCTGTTTTTT
CASSQDLGQGVIDTGELFF
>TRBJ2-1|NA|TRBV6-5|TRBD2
TGTGCCAGCAGTTATGGGCGGGAGGGCGGTGAGCAGTTCTTC
CASSYGREGGEQFF
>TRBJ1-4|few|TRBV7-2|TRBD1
TGTGCCAGCAGCTTAGGAGGGACAGTTAATGAAAAACTGTTTTTT
CASSLGGTVNEKLFF
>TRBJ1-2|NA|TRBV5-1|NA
TGCGCCAGCAGCTTGCTAGGGGAGAACTATGGCTACACCTTC
CASSLLGENYGYTF
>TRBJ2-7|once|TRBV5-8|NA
TGTGCCAGCAGCTTGGCGGGCAGCCGGACCTACGAGCAGTACTTC
CASSLAGSRTYEQYF
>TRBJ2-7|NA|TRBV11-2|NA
TGTGCCAGGGCGGGATCCTACGAGCAGTACTTC
CARAGSYEQYF
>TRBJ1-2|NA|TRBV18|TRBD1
TGTGCCAGCTCACCCGCGCGGACAGGAGAACTGAGTGGCTACACCTTC
CASSPARTGELSGYTF
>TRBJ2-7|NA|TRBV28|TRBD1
TGTGCCAGCAGTCCCTCGACAGGGTTAGACGAGCAGTACTTC
CASSPSTGLDEQYF
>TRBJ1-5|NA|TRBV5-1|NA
TGCGCCAGCAGCTTGGAAGGTGGAGACAATCAGCCCCAGCATTTT
CASSLEGGDNQPQHF
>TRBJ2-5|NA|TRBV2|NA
TGTGCCAGCAGTGAACGGGGGCAGGGGTGGTTGACCCAGTACTTC
CASSERGQGWLTQYF
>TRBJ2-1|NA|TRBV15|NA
TGTGCCACCAGCAGAGATCCCACCTACAATGAGCAGTTCTTC
CATSRDPTYNEQFF
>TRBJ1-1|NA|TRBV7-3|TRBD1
TGTGCCAGCCTTGCGGTTTTGGGACAGGCCTTGAACACTGAAGCTTTCTTT
CASLAVLGQALNTEAFF
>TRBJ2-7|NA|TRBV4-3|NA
TGCGCCAGCAGCCAAGATCTCATATCGTCCGAGCAGTACTTC
CASSQDLISSEQYF
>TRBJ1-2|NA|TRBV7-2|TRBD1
TGTGCCAGCAGCCCCCGGGGACAGCTGGGCTACACCTTC
CASSPRGQLGYTF
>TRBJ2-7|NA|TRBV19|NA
TGTGCCAGTAGTATAGGGTACGAAGCAAACGAGCAGTACTTC
CASSIGYEANEQYF
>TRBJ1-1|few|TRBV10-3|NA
TGTGCCATCGCCCGACAGGACGACACTGAAGCTTTCTTT
CAIARQDDTEAFF
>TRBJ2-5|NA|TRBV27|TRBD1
TGTGCCAGCAGTTTATCTGCCGGGACAGGGGAAGAGACCCAGTACTTC
CASSLSAGTGEETQYF
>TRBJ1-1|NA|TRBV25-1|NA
TGTGCCAGCAGTAAAGGCCTGGTAGGGACTGAAGCTTTCTTT
CASSKGLVGTEAFF
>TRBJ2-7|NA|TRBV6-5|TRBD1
TGTGCCAGCAGTTACTTACCGGGACAGAGCTACGAGCAGTACTTC
CASSYLPGQSYEQYF
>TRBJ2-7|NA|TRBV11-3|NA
TGTGCCAGCAGCCCAGGGACACCTAATACCTACGAGCAGTACTTC
CASSPGTPNTYEQYF